The source of this TCR beta chain is a study of early T cells in non-severe SARS-CoV-2 infection. Study-level results: VDJdb-based matching was biased toward anti-spike CD8 responses and missed private and CD4 specificities.

Individual cDNA molecules were tagged with unique molecular identifiers, the study reported. TCRdb reanalysed the 5' RACE reads using MiXCR and keeps one entry per CDR3 protein. The sample has 55,000 or so distinct CDR3 sequences; 11% are singletons. Ten or more counts support this clonotype. The antigen remains undetermined. The V and J ends lost 6 bases and 6 bases respectively, with 11 bases between them. Germline CDR1 WSHSY, CDR2 SAAADI. The CDR3 has 12 amino acids. Sequenced sample: whole blood. The gene calls are TRBV10-2 and TRBJ1-2; a possible D gene is TRBD1 (6 bases). This clonotype was sampled from an adult who was a healthcare worker with PCR-confirmed SARS-CoV-2 infection or an uninfected control (not recorded which). DNA for the CDR3: TGCGCCAGCAGCGGCAGGGACAATGGCTACACCTTC. It codes for CASSGRDNGYTF.